The T cell receptor (beta chain) under discussion was sequenced for a study of shared clonotypes between healthy human individuals. The genomic DNA of each subset was split evenly across several immunoSEQ plates. Sequenced by immunoSEQ multiplex PCR; TCRdb stores in-frame clones only, minus some. The sample includes 2 million to 2.5 million clones, 80% to 95% of them seen just once. The CDR3 is made up of 14 amino acids. Trimming pared 2 bases from V and 0 bases from J, leaving 5 bases between. Germline V gives CDR1 SNHLY, CDR2 FYNNEI. Comments on this clone: Antigen specificity is unknown.

The study, taken as a whole, reports: A small donor pool kept down the genetic and exposure-history diversity that was represented. Among the subsets, naive ones generally showed larger estimated richness than memory ones. It was observed that about 5% of naive CD4 clonotypes were shared across a handful of donors.

The receptor was derived from a man aged 18 to 35 in good health. Some clones in this sample may be carry-over from other donors' samples. The specimen was naive CD4+ T cells from PBMCs. The subset: CD45RA+ positively selected. The chain couples TRBV2 to TRBJ1-5; D gene unclear. This CDR3 is CASSENSSNQPQHF. CDR3 coding DNA: TGTGCCAGCAGTGAAAACAGTAGCAATCAGCCCCAGCATTTT.